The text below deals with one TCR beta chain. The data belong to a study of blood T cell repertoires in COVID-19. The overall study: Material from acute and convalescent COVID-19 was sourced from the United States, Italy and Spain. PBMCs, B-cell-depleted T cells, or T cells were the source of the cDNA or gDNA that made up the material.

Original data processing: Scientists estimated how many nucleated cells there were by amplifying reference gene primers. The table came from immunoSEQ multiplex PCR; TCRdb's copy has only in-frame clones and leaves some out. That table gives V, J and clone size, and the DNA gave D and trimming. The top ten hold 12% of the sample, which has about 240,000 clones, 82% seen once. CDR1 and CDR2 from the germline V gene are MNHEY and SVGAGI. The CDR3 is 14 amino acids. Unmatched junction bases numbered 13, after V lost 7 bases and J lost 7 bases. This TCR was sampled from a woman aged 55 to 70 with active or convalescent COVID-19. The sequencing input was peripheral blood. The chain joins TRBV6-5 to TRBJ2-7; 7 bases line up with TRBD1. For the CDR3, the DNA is TGTGCCAGCACTAATGGAGACAGGGCCCTGGAGCAGTACTTC. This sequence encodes CASTNGDRALEQYF.